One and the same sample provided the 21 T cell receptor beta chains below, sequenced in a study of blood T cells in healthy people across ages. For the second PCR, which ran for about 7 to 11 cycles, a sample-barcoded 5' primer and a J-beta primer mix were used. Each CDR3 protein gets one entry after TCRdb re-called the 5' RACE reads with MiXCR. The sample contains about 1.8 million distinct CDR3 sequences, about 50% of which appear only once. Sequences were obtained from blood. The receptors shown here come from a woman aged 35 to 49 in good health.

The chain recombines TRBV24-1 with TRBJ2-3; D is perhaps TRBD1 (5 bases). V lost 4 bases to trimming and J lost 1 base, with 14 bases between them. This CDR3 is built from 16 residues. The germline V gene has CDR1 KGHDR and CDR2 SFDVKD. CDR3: CATSDPTGLGTDTQYF. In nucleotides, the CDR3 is TGTGCCACCAGTGACCCCACAGGCCTGGGCACAGATACGCAGTATTTT.

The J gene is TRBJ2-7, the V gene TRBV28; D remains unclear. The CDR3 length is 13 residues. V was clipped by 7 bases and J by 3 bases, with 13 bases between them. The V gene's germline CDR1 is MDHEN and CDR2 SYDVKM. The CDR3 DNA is TGTGCCAGCATGACATCAACTCTCTACGAGCAGTACTTC. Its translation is CASMTSTLYEQYF.

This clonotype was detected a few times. CDR3 amino acids: CSARHIGGARQETQYF. The CDR3 nucleotides are TGCAGTGCTAGACATATCGGGGGGGCCAGGCAAGAGACCCAGTACTTC. V gene TRBV20-1 combines with J gene TRBJ2-5, with TRBD2 matching over 8 bases. The ends lost 2 bases at V and 2 bases at J; junction bases unmatched: 10. CDR1 DFQATT and CDR2 SNEGSKA come from the germline V gene (reference sequence). The CDR3 has 16 residues.

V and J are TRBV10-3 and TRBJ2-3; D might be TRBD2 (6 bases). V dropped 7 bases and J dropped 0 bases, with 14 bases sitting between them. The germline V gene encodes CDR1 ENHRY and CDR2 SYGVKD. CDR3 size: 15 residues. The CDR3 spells CAIKEGGTSTDTQYF. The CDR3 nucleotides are TGTGCCATCAAGGAGGGCGGTACTAGCACAGATACGCAGTATTTT.

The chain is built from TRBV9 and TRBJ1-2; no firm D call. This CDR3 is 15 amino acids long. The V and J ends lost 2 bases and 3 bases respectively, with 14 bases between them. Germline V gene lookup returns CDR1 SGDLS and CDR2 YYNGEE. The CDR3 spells CASSVVDGSDYGYTF. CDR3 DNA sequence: TGTGCCAGCAGCGTCGTGGACGGGTCTGACTATGGCTACACCTTC.

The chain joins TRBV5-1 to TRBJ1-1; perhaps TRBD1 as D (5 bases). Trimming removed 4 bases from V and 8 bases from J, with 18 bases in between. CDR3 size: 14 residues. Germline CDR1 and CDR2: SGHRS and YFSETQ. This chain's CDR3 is CASSRQTSAWEAFF. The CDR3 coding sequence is TGCGCCAGCAGCCGACAGACATCCGCCTGGGAAGCTTTCTTT.

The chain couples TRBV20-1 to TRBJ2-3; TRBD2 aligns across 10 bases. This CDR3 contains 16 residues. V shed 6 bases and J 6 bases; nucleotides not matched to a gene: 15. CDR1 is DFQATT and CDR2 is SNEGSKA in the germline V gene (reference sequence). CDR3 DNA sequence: TGCAGTGCCGCCCCTAGCGGGGGCCCCGAGAGGGATACGCAGTATTTT. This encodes CSAAPSGGPERDTQYF.

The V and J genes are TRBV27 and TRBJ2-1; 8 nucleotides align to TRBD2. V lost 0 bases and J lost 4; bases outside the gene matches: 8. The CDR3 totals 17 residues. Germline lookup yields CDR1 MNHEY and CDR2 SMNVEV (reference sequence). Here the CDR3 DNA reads TGTGCCAGCAGTTTATCATTCACGGGGGGGGCTTACAATGAGCAGTTCTTC. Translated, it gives CASSLSFTGGAYNEQFF.

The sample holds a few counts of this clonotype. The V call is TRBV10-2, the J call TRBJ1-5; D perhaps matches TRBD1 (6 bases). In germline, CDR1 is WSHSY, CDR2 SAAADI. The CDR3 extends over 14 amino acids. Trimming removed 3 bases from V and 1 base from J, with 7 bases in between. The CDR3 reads CASSDQGSNQPQHF. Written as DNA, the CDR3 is TGCGCCAGCAGTGATCAGGGGAGCAATCAGCCCCAGCATTTT.

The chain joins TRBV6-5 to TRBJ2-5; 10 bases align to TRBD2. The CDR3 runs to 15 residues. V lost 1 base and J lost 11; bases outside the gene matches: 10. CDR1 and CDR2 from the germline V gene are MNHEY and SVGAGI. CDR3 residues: CASSYWGAGGYEQYF. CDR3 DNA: TGTGCCAGCAGTTACTGGGGAGCGGGGGGGTATGAGCAGTACTTC.

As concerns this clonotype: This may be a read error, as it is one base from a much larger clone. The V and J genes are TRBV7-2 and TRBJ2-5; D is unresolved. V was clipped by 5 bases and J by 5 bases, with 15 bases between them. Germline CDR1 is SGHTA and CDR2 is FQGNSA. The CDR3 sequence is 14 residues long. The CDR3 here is CASSVVPRPETQYF. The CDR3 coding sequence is TGTGCCAGCAGCGTAGTCCCTAGGCCGGAGACCCAGTACTTC.

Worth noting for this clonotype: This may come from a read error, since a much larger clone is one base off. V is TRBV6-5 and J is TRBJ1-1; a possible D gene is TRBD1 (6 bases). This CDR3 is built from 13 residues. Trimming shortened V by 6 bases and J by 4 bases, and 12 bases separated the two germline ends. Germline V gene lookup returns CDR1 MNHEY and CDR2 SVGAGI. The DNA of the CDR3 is TGTGCCAGCAGCCCCGACAGGACCACTGAAGCTTTCTTT. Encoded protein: CASSPDRTTEAFF.

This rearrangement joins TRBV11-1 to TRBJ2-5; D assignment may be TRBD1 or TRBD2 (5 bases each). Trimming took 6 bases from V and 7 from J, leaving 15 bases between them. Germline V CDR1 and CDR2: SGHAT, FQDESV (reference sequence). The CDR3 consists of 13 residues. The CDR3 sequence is CASRGVLGATQYF. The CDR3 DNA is TGTGCCAGCAGGGGAGTTCTTGGGGCGACCCAGTACTTC.

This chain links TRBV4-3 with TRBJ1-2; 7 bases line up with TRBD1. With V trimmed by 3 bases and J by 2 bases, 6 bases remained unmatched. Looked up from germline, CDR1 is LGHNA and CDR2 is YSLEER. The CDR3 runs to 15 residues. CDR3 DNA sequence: TGCGCCAGCAGCCACGGCCTACAGGGGAACTATGGCTACACCTTC. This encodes CASSHGLQGNYGYTF.

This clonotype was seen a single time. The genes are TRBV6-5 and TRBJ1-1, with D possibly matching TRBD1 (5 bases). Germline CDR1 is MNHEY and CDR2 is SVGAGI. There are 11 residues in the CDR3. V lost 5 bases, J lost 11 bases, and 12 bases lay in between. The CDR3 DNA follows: TGTGCCAGCAGTACCAAGGGGAATGCTTTCTTT. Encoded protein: CASSTKGNAFF.

The CDR3 sequence: CASSPLGELSKNIQYF. CDR3 nucleotide sequence: TGCGCCAGCAGCCCCCTAGGAGAACTATCCAAAAACATTCAGTACTTC. The V call is TRBV4-1, the J call TRBJ2-4; D gene uncertain. The CDR3 runs to 16 residues. Trimming left V 4 bases short and J 2 bases short, with 15 bases between. From germline, CDR1 is MGHRA and CDR2 YSYEKL.

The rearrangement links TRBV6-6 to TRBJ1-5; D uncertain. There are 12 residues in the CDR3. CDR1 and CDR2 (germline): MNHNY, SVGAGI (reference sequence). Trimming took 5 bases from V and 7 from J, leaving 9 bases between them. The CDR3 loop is CASSIGEQPQHF. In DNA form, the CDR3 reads TGTGCCAGCAGTATTGGAGAGCAGCCCCAGCATTTT.

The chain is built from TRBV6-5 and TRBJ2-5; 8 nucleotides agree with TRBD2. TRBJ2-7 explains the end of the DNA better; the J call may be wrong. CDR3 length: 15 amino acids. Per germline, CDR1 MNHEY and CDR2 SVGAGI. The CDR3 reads CASKTRGGLRYEQYF. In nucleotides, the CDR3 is TGTGCCAGCAAGACACGGGGGGGCCTTAGGTACGAGCAGTACTTC.

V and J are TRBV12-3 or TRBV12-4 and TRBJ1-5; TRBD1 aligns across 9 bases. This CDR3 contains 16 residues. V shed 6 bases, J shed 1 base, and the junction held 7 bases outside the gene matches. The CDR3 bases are TGTGCCAGCAGCCAACAGGGGGCGACGAGCAATCAGCCCCAGCATTTT. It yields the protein CASSQQGATSNQPQHF.

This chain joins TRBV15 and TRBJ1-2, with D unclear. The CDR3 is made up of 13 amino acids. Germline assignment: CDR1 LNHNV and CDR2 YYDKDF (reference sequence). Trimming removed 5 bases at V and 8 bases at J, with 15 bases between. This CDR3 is CATSGPSGHGYTF. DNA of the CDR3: TGTGCCACCAGCGGTCCGAGCGGGCACGGCTACACCTTC.

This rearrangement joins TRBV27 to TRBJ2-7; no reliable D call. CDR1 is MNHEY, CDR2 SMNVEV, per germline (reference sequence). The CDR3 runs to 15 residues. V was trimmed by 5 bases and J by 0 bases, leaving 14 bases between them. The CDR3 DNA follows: TGTGCCAGCAGTCAGGATGACGCTCTCTCCTACGAGCAGTACTTC. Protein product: CASSQDDALSYEQYF.